The sequence of this T cell receptor (beta chain) was determined in a study of cytomegalovirus exposure and HLA in healthy donors. Study-wide points: Later analysis suggested links between common viral pathogens and several top significant clusters.

V was pared by 0 bases and J by 3 bases, with 6 bases between. Germline lookup yields CDR1 MNHEY and CDR2 SVGAGI. The CDR3 loop spans 15 amino acids. Concerning this clone: Its target is not known.

This PCR relied on a set of 60 Vbeta primers and 13 Jbeta primers. Sequenced by immunoSEQ multiplex PCR; TCRdb stores in-frame clones only, minus some. In total, the table holds tens of thousands of clones. The source material was PBMCs. The rearrangement uses TRBV6-5 and TRBJ1-6; D not resolved. The sequence was collected from a man aged 35 to 55 in good health and CMV-seropositive. The CDR3 reads CASSYSASYNSPLHF. DNA of the CDR3: TGTGCCAGCAGTTACTCCGCCAGCTATAATTCACCCCTCCACTTT.